This T cell receptor beta chain is drawn from a study of identical twins. General study findings and limits: These conclusions were based on statistical analysis (cross-sectional, not following the same donors). Insertion counts were lower in abundant cord blood beta clonotypes, a trend that memory repertoires did not show.

On this clonotype: Its antigen is undetermined.

Unique molecular identifiers were present on the cDNA, and a universal primer site came from template switching. One entry per CDR3 protein results from TCRdb running MiXCR on the 5' RACE reads. This sample carries a few hundred thousand distinct CDR3 sequences, approximately 8.8% of them seen once, and the ten largest clones take roughly 9%. Per germline, CDR1 LGHNA and CDR2 YNFKEQ. CDR3 length: 16 residues. With 0 bases removed from V and 9 bases from J, the gap between germline ends came to 20 bases. The sequence was collected from a woman between 45 and 65 years old in good health. The chain uses TRBV4-2 and TRBJ1-2, with D possibly being TRBD1 (6 bases). Specimen: naive T cells sorted from blood. CDR3 sequence reads: CASSQDYRSGEMSYTF. CDR3 DNA: TGTGCCAGCAGCCAAGATTACAGGTCAGGGGAAATGAGCTACACCTTC.